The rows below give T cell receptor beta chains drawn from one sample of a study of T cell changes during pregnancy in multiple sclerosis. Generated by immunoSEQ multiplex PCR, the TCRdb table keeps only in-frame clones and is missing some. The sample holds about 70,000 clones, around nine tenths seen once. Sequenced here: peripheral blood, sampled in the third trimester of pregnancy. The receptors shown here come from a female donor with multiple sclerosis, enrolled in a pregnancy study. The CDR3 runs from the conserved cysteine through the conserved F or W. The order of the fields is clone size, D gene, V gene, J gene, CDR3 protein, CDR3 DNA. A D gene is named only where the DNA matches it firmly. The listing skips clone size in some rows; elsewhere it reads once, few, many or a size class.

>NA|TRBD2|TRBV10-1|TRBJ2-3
CASSVTSGVDTQYF
TGCGCCAGCAGTGTCACTAGCGGAGTCGATACGCAGTATTTT
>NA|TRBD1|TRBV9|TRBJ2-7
CASSVDWTGGYYEQYF
TGTGCCAGCAGCGTAGATTGGACAGGGGGGTACTACGAGCAGTACTTC
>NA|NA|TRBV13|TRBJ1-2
CASSLGHLPDSNYGYTF
TGTGCCAGCAGCCTTGGACATCTTCCTGACTCTAACTATGGCTACACCTTC
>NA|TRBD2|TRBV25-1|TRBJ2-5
CASTPPTSLAGGWETQYF
TGTGCCAGCACCCCACCTACTTCACTAGCGGGAGGGTGGGAGACCCAGTACTTC
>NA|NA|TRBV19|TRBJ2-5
CASSMYEASAQETQYF
TGTGCCAGTAGTATGTATGAGGCCTCGGCCCAAGAGACCCAGTACTTC
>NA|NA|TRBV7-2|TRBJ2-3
CASSPGLSTDTQYF
TGTGCCAGCAGCCCGGGACTTAGTACAGATACGCAGTATTTT
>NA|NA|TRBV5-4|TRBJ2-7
CASSLGGRQSYEQYF
TGTGCCAGCAGCTTGGGGGGCCGACAGTCCTACGAGCAGTACTTC
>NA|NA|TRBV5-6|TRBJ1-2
CASSTRTQGYTF
TGTGCCAGCAGCACCCGGACACAGGGCTACACCTTC
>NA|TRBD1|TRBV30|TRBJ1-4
CAWRPQGATNEKLFF
TGTGCCTGGAGGCCCCAGGGGGCAACTAATGAAAAACTGTTTTTT
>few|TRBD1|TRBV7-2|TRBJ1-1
CASSLGGGAGAFF
TGTGCCAGCAGCTTAGGAGGGGGCGCGGGAGCTTTCTTT
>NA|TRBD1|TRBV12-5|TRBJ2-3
CASGWTGDFDTQYF
TGTGCTAGTGGTTGGACAGGGGATTTTGATACGCAGTATTTT
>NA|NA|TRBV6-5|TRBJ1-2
CASSYANYGYTF
TGTGCCAGCAGTTACGCGAACTATGGCTACACCTTC
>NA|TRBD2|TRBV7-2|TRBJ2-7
CASSLGLAGDEQYF
TGTGCCAGCAGCTTAGGGCTAGCGGGGGACGAGCAGTACTTC
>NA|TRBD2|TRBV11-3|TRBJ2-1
CASSLEREGVNEQFF
TGTGCCAGCAGCTTAGAGCGGGAGGGGGTCAATGAGCAGTTCTTC
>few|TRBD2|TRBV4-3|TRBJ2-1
CASSPSSGNPYNEQFF
TGCGCCAGCAGCCCATCTAGCGGGAACCCCTACAATGAGCAGTTCTTC
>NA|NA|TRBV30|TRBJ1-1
CAWRPVGDTEAFF
TGTGCCTGGAGACCGGTCGGGGACACTGAAGCTTTCTTT
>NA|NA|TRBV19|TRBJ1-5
CATSKSRGGIDSGNQPQHF
TGTGCCACCAGTAAATCCAGGGGTGGAATTGACAGTGGCAATCAGCCCCAGCATTTT
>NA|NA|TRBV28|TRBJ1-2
CASSPAPGAGRGGYTF
TGTGCCAGCAGTCCAGCCCCAGGTGCCGGGAGAGGTGGCTACACCTTC
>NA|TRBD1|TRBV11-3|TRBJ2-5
CASSVTGKETQYF
TGTGCCAGCAGCGTGACAGGGAAAGAGACCCAGTACTTC
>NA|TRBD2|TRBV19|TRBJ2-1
CASSILAELSYNEQFF
TGTGCCAGTAGTATCCTAGCGGAGCTCTCCTACAATGAGCAGTTCTTC
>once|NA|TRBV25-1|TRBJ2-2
CASSDPGFTGELFF
TGTGCCAGCAGTGATCCCGGGTTCACCGGGGAGCTGTTTTTT
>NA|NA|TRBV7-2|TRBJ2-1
CASSLSHEQFF
TGTGCCAGCAGCCTGTCACACGAGCAGTTCTTC
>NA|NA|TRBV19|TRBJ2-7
CASSIAVSYEQYF
TGTGCCAGTAGTATAGCGGTATCCTACGAGCAGTACTTC
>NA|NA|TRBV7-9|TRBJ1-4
CASSLFDRSDEKLFF
TGTGCCAGCAGCTTGTTTGACAGATCAGATGAAAAACTGTTTTTT